A single sample gave rise to the 27 T cell receptor beta chains below, sequenced in a study of T cell responses to AZD1222 COVID-19 vaccine. Data came from immunoSEQ multiplex PCR; TCRdb stores just in-frame clones and leaves some out. This sample carries 150,000 to 190,000 clones, 85% to 95% of them seen once, and the ten largest clones take over 1.2%. The sample was peripheral blood, taken 28 days after the second AZD1222 dose. The source is an adult who received the AZD1222 COVID-19 vaccine.

The chain has TRBV5-6 and TRBJ1-2, with 9 positions matching TRBD1. Germline V gene lookup returns CDR1 SGHDT and CDR2 YYEEEE. V shed 4 bases and J 5 bases; nucleotides not matched to a gene: 6. The CDR3 is 14 residues long. The CDR3 DNA sequence: TGTGCCAGCAGCACTCCGACAGGGGGTTATGGCTACACCTTC. Its protein product is CASSTPTGGYGYTF.

This sequence joins TRBV30 and TRBJ2-7; D call uncertain. Germline CDR1 reads GTSNPN; CDR2 reads SVGIG (reference sequence). This CDR3 has 11 amino acids. Trimming took off 4 bases at V and 1 base at J, with 5 bases between the two ends. CDR3 protein: CAWKGSYEQYF. The CDR3 nucleotides read TGTGCCTGGAAAGGGTCCTACGAGCAGTACTTC.

With regard to this clone: The germline gene is not matched at one end of the junction; a read error may be the cause. V and J are TRBV28 and TRBJ1-2; 7 bases align to TRBD1. This CDR3 is 12 amino acids long. Per the germline V gene, CDR1 is MDHEN and CDR2 is SYDVKM. The CDR3 region has the DNA TGTGCCAGCAGTTTAAGACCCGGGACAGAGTCCTTC. Protein sequence: CASSLRPGTESF.

The chain combines TRBV5-1 with TRBJ2-1; TRBD2 agrees at 8 bases. This CDR3 contains 16 residues. From germline, CDR1 is SGHRS and CDR2 YFSETQ. V shed 0 bases and J 2 bases; nucleotides not matched to a gene: 4. CDR3 DNA: TGCGCCAGCAGCTTGGCCGGGCGGGGGGCCTACAATGAGCAGTTCTTC. Amino acids: CASSLAGRGAYNEQFF.

The chain combines TRBV6-1 with TRBJ2-7, with D uncertain. Germline V gene lookup returns CDR1 MNHNS and CDR2 SASEGT. V lost 4 bases and J lost 1, with 17 bases in between. The CDR3 sequence is 16 residues long. The DNA for the CDR3 is TGTGCCAGCAGTGGTATTATCGTGGCACGGTCCTACGAGCAGTACTTC. Translated: CASSGIIVARSYEQYF.

The chain links TRBV28 to TRBJ2-3; D may be TRBD1 (5 bases). Germline lookup yields CDR1 MDHEN and CDR2 SYDVKM. With 6 bases removed from V and 0 bases from J, the gap between germline ends came to 13 bases. The CDR3 loop spans 15 amino acids. CDR3 coding DNA: TGTGCCAGCAGGGCTAACAGGTTTAGCACAGATACGCAGTATTTT. Translating it yields CASRANRFSTDTQYF.

The rearrangement uses TRBV9 and TRBJ1-3; no clear D gene. This CDR3 has 14 amino acids. Trimming left V 4 bases short and J 2 bases short, with 10 bases between. Germline V CDR1 and CDR2: SGDLS, YYNGEE. The CDR3: CASSPGVTGNTIYF. The CDR3 nucleotides read TGTGCCAGCAGCCCGGGTGTAACTGGAAACACCATATATTTT.

The chain has TRBV30 and TRBJ2-5, with TRBD2 matching 8 bases. This CDR3 has 13 amino acids. Germline CDR1 reads GTSNPN; CDR2 reads SVGIG (reference sequence). The V segment lost 3 bases and the J segment 3 bases; nucleotides outside the gene matches: 3. CDR3 bases: TGTGCCTGGAGCTTACTAGCGGAAGAGACCCAGTACTTC. Its protein product is CAWSLLAEETQYF. Full variable domain (outside the CDR3, taken from reference TRBV30 and TRBJ2-5): SQTIHQWPATLVQPVGSPLSLECTVEGTSNPNLYWYRQAAGRGLQLLFYSVGIGQISSEVPQNLSASRPQDRQFILSSKKLLLSDSGFYLCAWSLLAEETQYFGPGTRLLVL.

V gene TRBV30 combines with J gene TRBJ1-5; D remains ambiguous. The V end lost 0 bases, the J end lost 7 bases, and 16 bases lay between the germline ends. The length of the CDR3 is 15 residues. Germline values: CDR1 GTSNPN, CDR2 SVGIG (reference sequence). CDR3 sequence: CAWSVWGGSGQPQHF. The CDR3 bases are TGTGCCTGGAGTGTATGGGGAGGTAGTGGACAGCCCCAGCATTTT.

The chain uses TRBV29-1 and TRBJ2-1; D is undetermined. CDR1 is SQVTM and CDR2 is ANQGSEA in the germline V gene. Trimming took off 1 base at V and 12 bases at J, with 10 bases between the two ends. The CDR3 has 11 amino acids. The DNA of the CDR3 is TGCAGCGTTGAAGTGCCGTGGGGGCAGTTCTTC. It yields the protein CSVEVPWGQFF.

The count of this clone is one. This sequence joins TRBV12-3 or TRBV12-4 and TRBJ1-1; D is undetermined. Trimming left V 5 bases short and J 6 bases short, with 13 bases between. The CDR3 spans 13 residues. The CDR3 DNA follows: TGTGCCAGCAGTACTTCAGGCGTCGCTGAAGCTTTCTTT. Its protein product is CASSTSGVAEAFF.

The chain joins TRBV7-8 to TRBJ2-1, with 8 bases identical to TRBD1. CDR1 SGHVS and CDR2 FQNEAQ come from the germline V gene. The CDR3 runs to 13 residues. V lost 8 bases to trimming and J lost 7 bases; unmatched junction nucleotides: 7. This CDR3 is CASGPRGLNEQFF. The CDR3 DNA sequence: TGTGCCAGCGGCCCCAGGGGGCTAAATGAGCAGTTCTTC.

The rearrangement joins TRBV19 to TRBJ1-5; 7 nucleotides align to TRBD1. Trimming at V came to 7 bases and at J to 4 bases, leaving 16 bases not matched to a gene. The CDR3 is made up of 17 amino acids. The germline gives CDR1 LNHDA, CDR2 SQIVND (reference sequence). The DNA for the CDR3 is TGTGCCAGTATAAGGGGGCACAGGGACTTTTGGAATCAGCCCCAGCATTTT. It translates to CASIRGHRDFWNQPQHF.

The V and J genes are TRBV5-8 and TRBJ2-3; D perhaps matches TRBD1 (6 bases). The germline gives CDR1 SGHTS, CDR2 YDEGEE. This CDR3 comprises 15 residues. With 0 bases removed from V and 5 bases from J, the gap between germline ends came to 13 bases. The CDR3 loop reads CASSLGDQGRDTQYF. The CDR3 DNA follows: TGTGCCAGCAGCTTGGGGGACCAGGGGCGAGATACGCAGTATTTT. The full variable domain, rest sourced from reference TRBV5-8 and TRBJ2-3, is EAGVTQSPTHLIKTRGQQATLRCSPISGHTSVYWYQQALGLGLQFLLWYDEGEERNRGNFPPRFSGRQFPNYSSELNVNALELEDSALYLCASSLGDQGRDTQYFGPGTRLTVL.

The chain couples TRBV7-2 to TRBJ1-2; 11 positions match TRBD1. The length of the CDR3 is 15 residues. Per the germline V gene, CDR1 is SGHTA and CDR2 is FQGNSA. V shed 2 bases, J shed 4 bases, and the junction held 3 bases outside the gene matches. The CDR3 coding sequence is TGTGCCAGCAGCTTACCCGGGACAGGGGGCTATGGCTACACCTTC. Its protein product is CASSLPGTGGYGYTF.

This clone has just one count. The rearrangement links TRBV27 to TRBJ1-5, with a tentative D call TRBD1 (5 bases). The CDR3 covers 16 residues. Trimming left V 1 base short and J 2 bases short, with 12 bases between. Germline lookup yields CDR1 MNHEY and CDR2 SMNVEV (reference sequence). CDR3 residues: CASSLYWGLGNQPQHF. The CDR3, as DNA: TGTGCCAGCAGTTTATATTGGGGCCTGGGCAATCAGCCCCAGCATTTT.

For the CDR3, the DNA is TGTGCCAGCAGCCACACCGGGGGAGGGGACACCGGGGAGCTGTTTTTT. It codes for CASSHTGGGDTGELFF. This chain connects TRBV4-2 to TRBJ2-2, with 7 bases aligning to TRBD2. CDR3 length equals 16 residues. Trimming at V came to 3 bases and at J to 3 bases, leaving 7 bases not matched to a gene. CDR1 and CDR2 from the germline V gene are LGHNA and YNFKEQ.

The chain employs TRBV11-2 and TRBJ2-7, with a tentative D call TRBD2 (5 bases). V lost 5 bases, J lost 1 base, and 18 bases lay in between. The CDR3 contains 16 residues. Germline lookup yields CDR1 SGHAT and CDR2 FQNNGV. CDR3 sequence: CASSLTAEMPSYEQYF. CDR3 coding DNA: TGTGCCAGCAGCCTCACAGCGGAAATGCCGTCCTACGAGCAGTACTTC. Filled out from reference TRBV11-2 and TRBJ2-7, the complete variable domain reads EAGVAQSPRYKIIEKRQSVAFWCNPISGHATLYWYQQILGQGPKLLIQFQNNGVVDDSQLPKDRFSAERLKGVDSTLKIQPAKLEDSAVYLCASSLTAEMPSYEQYFGPGTRLTVT.

This clone was recorded only once. The rearrangement uses TRBV9 and TRBJ2-3, with TRBD1 as a possible D gene (6 bases). The V end was cut by 0 bases, the J end by 2 bases, with 13 bases between. CDR3 length equals 16 residues. Germline CDR1 SGDLS, CDR2 YYNGEE. CDR3 nucleotides: TGTGCCAGCAGCGTAGGTGGGTGGGGGCCCACAGATACGCAGTATTTT. This codes for CASSVGGWGPTDTQYF.

The chain uses TRBV14 and TRBJ1-1, with D perhaps TRBD1 (5 bases). Germline CDR1 is SGHDN and CDR2 is FVKESK. This CDR3 has 13 residues. Deletions cut 2 bases from V and 6 bases from J, with 10 bases between. CDR3 sequence: CASSQTRGAEAFF. The CDR3 bases are TGTGCCAGCAGCCAAACTAGGGGCGCTGAAGCTTTCTTT.

This clone was detected a few times. The genes are TRBV2 and TRBJ2-7, with 8 bases fitting TRBD1. Germline V gene sequence: CDR1 SNHLY, CDR2 FYNNEI. Losses at the gene ends were 4 bases for V and 3 bases for J; bases not matched to a gene: 11. This CDR3 has 16 amino acids. The CDR3 reads CASSVYNRDRRYEQYF. The DNA of the CDR3 is TGTGCCAGCAGTGTTTATAATCGGGACAGGCGCTACGAGCAGTACTTC.

J is TRBJ2-3 and V is TRBV30; either TRBD1 or TRBD2 may fit D (6 bases each). The V gene lost 2 bases and the J gene lost 4 bases, with 16 bases spanning the gap. The CDR3 runs to 15 residues. Per the germline V gene, CDR1 is GTSNPN and CDR2 is SVGIG (reference sequence). The CDR3 is CAWSQLGGGADTQYF. The CDR3 nucleotides read TGTGCCTGGAGTCAACTCGGGGGCGGCGCAGATACGCAGTATTTT.

The rearrangement uses TRBV11-2 and TRBJ2-5; 10 bases are shared with TRBD2. The germline V gene encodes CDR1 SGHAT and CDR2 FQNNGV. The CDR3 sequence is 15 residues long. The V gene end was trimmed by 2 bases and the J gene end by 5 bases; junction bases not matched to a gene: 5. The DNA of the CDR3 is TGTGCCAGCAGCTTAACTAGCGGGGTTCTGGAGACCCAGTACTTC. Amino acid sequence: CASSLTSGVLETQYF.

The genes are TRBV28 and TRBJ2-7; D is possibly TRBD2 (6 bases). Looked up from germline, CDR1 is MDHEN and CDR2 is SYDVKM. Trimming removed 3 bases from V and 6 bases from J, with 9 bases in between. This CDR3 has 12 residues. In DNA form, the CDR3 reads TGTGCCAGCAGTTTGGAGGGCTTCGAGCAGTACTTC. Its translation: CASSLEGFEQYF.

This rearrangement joins TRBV5-1 to TRBJ2-5; 9 bases match TRBD2. The CDR3 covers 17 residues. Germline CDR1 SGHRS, CDR2 YFSETQ. Trimming removed 2 bases from V and 4 bases from J; junction bases left unmatched: 12. CDR3 residues: CASSFRTSGLEGETQYF. For the CDR3, the DNA is TGCGCCAGCAGCTTTCGAACTAGCGGGTTGGAGGGAGAGACCCAGTACTTC.

The chain is built from TRBV5-5 and TRBJ2-7; tentative D call: TRBD1 (7 bases). Per the germline V gene, CDR1 is SGHKS and CDR2 is YYEKEE (reference sequence). The CDR3 loop spans 16 amino acids. V gave up 0 bases and J gave up 3 bases, with 16 bases separating them. CDR3 sequence: CASSLAGETGFYEQYF. The CDR3 DNA reads as TGTGCCAGCAGCTTGGCGGGGGAGACAGGGTTCTACGAGCAGTACTTC.

This rearrangement joins TRBV7-3 to TRBJ1-1; D is ambiguous. V lost 1 base and J 3 bases, leaving 6 bases between the germline ends. The CDR3 is made up of 13 amino acids. Germline V gene lookup returns CDR1 SGHTA and CDR2 FQGTGA. CDR3: CASSLMVHTEAFF. Written as DNA, the CDR3 is TGTGCCAGCAGCTTAATGGTTCACACTGAAGCTTTCTTT.